A selection of T cell receptor beta chains follows, all from one sample in a study of shared T cell receptors in the human thymus. TCRdb's copy holds only in-frame clones and misses some; the assay was immunoSEQ multiplex PCR. The sample yields fewer than 700,000 clones, roughly 88% seen once. This sample also belongs to another study, concerning human thymus T cells.

Source material: thymocytes. The receptor set was obtained from a boy in the first two years of life with a congenital heart defect. The CDR3 runs from the conserved cysteine through the conserved F or W. The D gene is left open where the match is weak. Clone size is given for some rows only: seen once, a few or many times, or a class if the clone is expanded.

15	TRBV10-2	TRBJ2-1	TRBD2	.	TGCGCCAGCAGCGGCGGGAGGGGCGTCTACAATGAGCAGTTCTTC	CASSGGRGVYNEQFF
13	TRBV9	TRBJ2-5	.	.	TGTGCCAGCAGCGTTGGTCCCCGGGAGACCCAGTACTTC	CASSVGPRETQYF
16	TRBV28	TRBJ1-5	TRBD1	.	TGTGCCAGCAGTTTAACAGGGGTCTGGGATGGTCAGCCCCAGCATTTT	CASSLTGVWDGQPQHF
14	TRBV12-5	TRBJ1-1	.	.	TGTGCTAGTGGTTTGGGGGGCACGGGCACTGAAGCTTTCTTT	CASGLGGTGTEAFF
14	TRBV4-2	TRBJ2-2	TRBD2	once	TGTGCCAGCAGCCAGATGCCGGGGGGCGGGGAGCTGTTTTTT	CASSQMPGGGELFF
16	TRBV27	TRBJ2-1	TRBD2	.	TGTGCCAGCAGTATTCCTGTAGCGGGAGGGCTCAATGAGCAGTTCTTC	CASSIPVAGGLNEQFF
15	TRBV4-1	TRBJ2-7	TRBD2	.	TGCGCCAGCAGCCAAGGACTAGCGGGAGTTGAGGAGCAGTACTTC	CASSQGLAGVEEQYF
13	TRBV5-6	TRBJ1-1	.	.	TGTGCCAGACCTGGTATGGGGGCGACAGAAGCTTTCTTT	CARPGMGATEAFF
16	TRBV5-1	TRBJ2-2	.	few	TGCGCCAGCAGGCAAGGGGGTCGGCCCAACACCGGGGAGCTGTTTTTT	CASRQGGRPNTGELFF
16	TRBV25-1	TRBJ2-7	TRBD2	.	TGTGCCAGCAGTGAGTGGGTGACTAGCGGGAGGATCGAGCAGTACTTC	CASSEWVTSGRIEQYF
13	TRBV7-2	TRBJ2-5	.	once	TGTGCCAGCAGCCCTAGCGTGGGAGAGACCCAGTACTTC	CASSPSVGETQYF
17	TRBV28	TRBJ2-3	TRBD1	.	TGTGCCAGCAGTCCGACCCAGGGGGCAGGGGATACAGATACGCAGTATTTT	CASSPTQGAGDTDTQYF
14	TRBV9	TRBJ1-2	.	.	TGTGCCAGCAGCGTGCCAGGCAAAAGCTATGGCTACACCTTC	CASSVPGKSYGYTF
17	TRBV14	TRBJ2-2	.	.	TGTGCCAGCAGCCAAGGCTCTCGAGGGTTATACACCGGGGAGCTGTTTTTT	CASSQGSRGLYTGELFF
14	TRBV7-5	TRBJ2-7	.	once	TGTGTCAGAAGCCCCGCGCGGCGCTCCTACGAGCAGTACTTC	CVRSPARRSYEQYF
15	TRBV5-4	TRBJ2-1	TRBD2	.	TGTGCCAGCAGCCCGGGACTAGCGAGCTACAATGAGCAGTTCTTC	CASSPGLASYNEQFF
15	TRBV27	TRBJ2-1	.	.	TGTGCCAGCAGTTTACGGTACGCCCCCCACAATGAGCAGTTCTTC	CASSLRYAPHNEQFF
17	TRBV15	TRBJ2-1	TRBD2	.	TGTGCCACCAGCACCCATACCCTAGCGGGAGGTCACAATGAGCAGTTCTTC	CATSTHTLAGGHNEQFF
17	TRBV5-6	TRBJ2-3	.	.	TGTGCCAGCAGCTACTTGGGGGACAATCTTAGCACAGATACGCAGTATTTT	CASSYLGDNLSTDTQYF
12	TRBV7-4	TRBJ1-1	.	.	TGTGCCAGCAGCTTGCGGGGGGCTGAAGCTTTCTTT	CASSLRGAEAFF
19	TRBV11-2	TRBJ2-3	TRBD2	once	TGTGCCAGCAGCTTCCCCCGGAGGGAGAATAGCGGGAGAGAAGATACGCAGTATTTT	CASSFPRRENSGREDTQYF
15	TRBV5-1	TRBJ2-3	TRBD1	.	TGCGCCAGCAGCTTGGTGCGACAGGGGATAGATACGCAGTATTTT	CASSLVRQGIDTQYF
13	TRBV28	TRBJ2-5	.	.	TGTGCCAGCAGTTACCGGACGGTTTGGGAGCAGTACTTC	CASSYRTVWEQYF
15	TRBV7-9	TRBJ2-7	.	.	TGTGCCAGCAGCTTTTCCTCAGGGGAATGGTACGAGCAGTACTTC	CASSFSSGEWYEQYF
19	TRBV27	TRBJ2-7	TRBD2	.	TGTGCCAGCAGTTCGAGGACTAGCGGGAGGGTCCCACGGATAACCGAGCAGTACTTC	CASSSRTSGRVPRITEQYF